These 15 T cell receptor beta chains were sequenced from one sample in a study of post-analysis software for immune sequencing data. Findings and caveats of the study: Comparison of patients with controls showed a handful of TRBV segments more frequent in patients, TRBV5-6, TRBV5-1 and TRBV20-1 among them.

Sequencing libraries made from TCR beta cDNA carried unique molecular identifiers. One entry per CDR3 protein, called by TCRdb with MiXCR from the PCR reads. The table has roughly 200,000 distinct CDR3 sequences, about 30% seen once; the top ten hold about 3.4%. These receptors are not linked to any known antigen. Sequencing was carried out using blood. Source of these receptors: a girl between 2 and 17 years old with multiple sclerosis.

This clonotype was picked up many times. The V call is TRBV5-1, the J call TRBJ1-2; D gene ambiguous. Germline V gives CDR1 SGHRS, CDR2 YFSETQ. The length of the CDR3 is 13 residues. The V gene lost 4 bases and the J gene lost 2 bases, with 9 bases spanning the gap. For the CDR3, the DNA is TGCGCCAGCAGCCTGCGGGGAAACTATGGCTACACCTTC. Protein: CASSLRGNYGYTF.

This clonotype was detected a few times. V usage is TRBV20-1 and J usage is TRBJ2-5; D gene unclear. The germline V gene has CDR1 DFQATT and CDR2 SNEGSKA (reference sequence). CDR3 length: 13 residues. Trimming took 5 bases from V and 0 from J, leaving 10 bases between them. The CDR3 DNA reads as TGCAGTGCTCAGACCGAGTACCAAGAGACCCAGTACTTC. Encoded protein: CSAQTEYQETQYF.

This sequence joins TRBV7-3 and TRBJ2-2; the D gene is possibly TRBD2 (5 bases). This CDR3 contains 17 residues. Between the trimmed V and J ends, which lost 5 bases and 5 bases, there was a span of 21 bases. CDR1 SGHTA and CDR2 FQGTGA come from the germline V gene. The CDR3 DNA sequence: TGTGCCAGCAGCCTTTCAGGCCCTTCGACGGGAACCGGGGAGCTGTTTTTT. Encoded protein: CASSLSGPSTGTGELFF.

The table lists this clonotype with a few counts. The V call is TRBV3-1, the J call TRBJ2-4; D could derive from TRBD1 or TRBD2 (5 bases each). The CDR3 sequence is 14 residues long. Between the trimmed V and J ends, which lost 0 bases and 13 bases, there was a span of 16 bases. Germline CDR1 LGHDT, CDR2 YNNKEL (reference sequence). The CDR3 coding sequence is TGTGCCAGCAGCCAAGATGGGTTTGTGGGGGAGCAGTACTTC. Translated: CASSQDGFVGEQYF.

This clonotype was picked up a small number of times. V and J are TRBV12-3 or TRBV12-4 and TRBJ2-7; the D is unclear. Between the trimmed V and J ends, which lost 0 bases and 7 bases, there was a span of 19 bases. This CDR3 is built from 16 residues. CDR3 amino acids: CASSLALNGKQNEQYF. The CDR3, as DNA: TGTGCCAGCAGTTTAGCGCTAAACGGCAAACAAAATGAGCAGTACTTC.

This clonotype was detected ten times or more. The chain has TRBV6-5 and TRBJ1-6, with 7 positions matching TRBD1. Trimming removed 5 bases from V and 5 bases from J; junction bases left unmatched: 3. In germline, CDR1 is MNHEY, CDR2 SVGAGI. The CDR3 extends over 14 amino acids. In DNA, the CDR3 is TGTGCCAGCAGTGCCGGGACAGATAATTCACCCCTCCACTTT. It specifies CASSAGTDNSPLHF.

DNA of the CDR3: TGTGCCAGCAGCGCCCGAGGATTCGACTACAATGAGCAGTTCTTC. It encodes CASSARGFDYNEQFF. This rearrangement joins TRBV11-1 to TRBJ2-1; no firm D call. This CDR3 has 15 residues. Germline-derived CDR1 and CDR2 are SGHAT and FQDESV (reference sequence). Trimming left V 5 bases short and J 3 bases short, with 14 bases between.

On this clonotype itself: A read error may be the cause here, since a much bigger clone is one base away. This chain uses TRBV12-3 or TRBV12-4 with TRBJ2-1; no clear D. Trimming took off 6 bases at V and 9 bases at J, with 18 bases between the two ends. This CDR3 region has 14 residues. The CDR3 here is CASSVGPSHGEQFF. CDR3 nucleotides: TGTGCCAGCAGCGTAGGACCCTCGCATGGTGAGCAGTTCTTC.

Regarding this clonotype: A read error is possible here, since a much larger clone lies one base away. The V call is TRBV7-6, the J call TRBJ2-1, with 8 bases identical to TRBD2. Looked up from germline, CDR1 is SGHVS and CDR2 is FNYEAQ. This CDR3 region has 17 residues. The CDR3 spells CASSLEAGVILYNERFF. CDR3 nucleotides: TGTGCCAGCAGCTTAGAAGCGGGAGTAATTCTCTACAATGAGCGGTTCTTC.

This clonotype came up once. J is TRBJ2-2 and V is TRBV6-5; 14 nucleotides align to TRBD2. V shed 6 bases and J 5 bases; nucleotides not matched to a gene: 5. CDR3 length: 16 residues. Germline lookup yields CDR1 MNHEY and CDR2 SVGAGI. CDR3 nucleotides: TGTGCCAGCAGCCCGGGACTAGCGGGGGATACCGGGGAGCTGTTTTTT. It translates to CASSPGLAGDTGELFF.

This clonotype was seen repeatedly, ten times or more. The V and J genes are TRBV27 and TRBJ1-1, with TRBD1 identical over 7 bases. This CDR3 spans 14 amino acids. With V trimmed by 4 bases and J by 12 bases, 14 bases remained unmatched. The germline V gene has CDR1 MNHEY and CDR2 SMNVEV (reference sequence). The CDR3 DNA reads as TGTGCCAGCAGTTCCCAGGGGGGGATAAGGATGACTTTCTTT. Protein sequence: CASSSQGGIRMTFF.

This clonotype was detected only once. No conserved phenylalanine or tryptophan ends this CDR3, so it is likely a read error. The DNA of the CDR3 is TGTGCCAGCAGCTCGGGACAGGGCGACGAGCAGTACTGC. It specifies CASSSGQGDEQYC. The rearrangement links TRBV5-6 to TRBJ2-5; TRBD1 matches 9 bases. Judging by the DNA end, TRBJ2-7 fits better; the J call may be wrong. Germline CDR1 and CDR2: SGHDT and YYEEEE. The CDR3 consists of 13 residues.

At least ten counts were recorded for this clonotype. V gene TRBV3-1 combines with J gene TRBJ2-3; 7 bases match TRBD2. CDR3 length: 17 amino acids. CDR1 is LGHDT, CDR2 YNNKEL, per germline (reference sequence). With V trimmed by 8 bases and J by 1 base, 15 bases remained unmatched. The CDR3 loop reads CASSSSPSGKRTDTQYF. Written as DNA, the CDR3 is TGTGCCAGCTCCTCGAGCCCCAGCGGGAAACGCACAGATACGCAGTATTTT.

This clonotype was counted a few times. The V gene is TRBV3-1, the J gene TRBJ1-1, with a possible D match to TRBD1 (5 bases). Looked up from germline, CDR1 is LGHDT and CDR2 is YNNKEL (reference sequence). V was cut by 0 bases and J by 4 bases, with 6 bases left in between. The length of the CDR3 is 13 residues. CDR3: CASSQEGRTEAFF. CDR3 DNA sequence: TGTGCCAGCAGCCAAGAGGGACGCACTGAAGCTTTCTTT.

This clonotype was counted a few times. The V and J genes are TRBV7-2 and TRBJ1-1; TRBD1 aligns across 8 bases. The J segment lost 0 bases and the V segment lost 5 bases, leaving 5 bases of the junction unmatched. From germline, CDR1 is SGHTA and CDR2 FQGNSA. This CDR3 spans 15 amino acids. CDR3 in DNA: TGTGCCAGCAGCGTTCGGGACAGGATGAACACTGAAGCTTTCTTT. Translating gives CASSVRDRMNTEAFF.